This TCR beta chain was documented in a study of OX40 agonist ivuxolimab in advanced cancers. About the research overall: Patients were treated with intravenous ivuxolimab, dosed at 0.01 to 10 mg/kg and infused every 2 weeks. Under the entry rules, prior anti-PD-1, anti-PD-L1 or anti-CTLA-4 therapy was allowed, and around 36% had some. Regarding the study as a whole: Several nonresponders also turned out to have low normalized T-cell clonal expansion.

Germline CDR1 reads MNHNS; CDR2 reads SASEGT. CDR3 length equals 13 residues. The V gene lost 5 bases and the J gene lost 9 bases, with 11 bases spanning the gap. Clones were read by immunoSEQ multiplex PCR, and TCRdb kept only the in-frame ones, dropping some. The sample consists of about 120,000 clones, over 75% of them appearing once. Worth noting for this clone: The antigen is not known.

The receptor was isolated from an adult with an advanced solid tumor such as melanoma, head and neck, liver or kidney cancer. The sequenced sample was CD4+ or CD8+ T cells sorted from blood, obtained in a trial of the OX40 agonist ivuxolimab. The chain employs TRBV6-1 and TRBJ1-6; the D gene is possibly TRBD1 (5 bases). This CDR3 is CASSLQGFSPLHF. The DNA for the CDR3 is TGTGCCAGCAGTTTGCAGGGCTTTTCACCCCTCCACTTT.